The 8 T cell receptor beta chains given below trace back to one sample, sequenced in a study of neurological immune-mediated disorders. MiXCR was run by TCRdb on the 5' RACE reads, yielding one entry per CDR3 protein. The sample shows fewer than 75,000 distinct CDR3 sequences, 4.5% of them seen only once. Material for sequencing was PBMCs. The receptors originated from a man younger than 40 with multiple sclerosis.

The table lists this clonotype with many counts. V is TRBV5-5 and J is TRBJ1-1; D is undetermined. With 4 bases removed from V and 1 base from J, the gap between germline ends came to 5 bases. CDR1 and CDR2 from the germline V gene are SGHKS and YYEKEE (reference sequence). The CDR3 contains 12 residues. The CDR3 nucleotides read TGTGCCAGCAGCCTACGGAACACTGAAGCTTTCTTT. It specifies CASSLRNTEAFF.

Many counts were recorded for this clonotype. The chain combines TRBV7-9 with TRBJ2-1; D may be TRBD1 or TRBD2 (6 bases each). The germline V gene encodes CDR1 SEHNR and CDR2 FQNEAQ (reference sequence). This CDR3 is 12 amino acids long. Between the trimmed V and J ends, which lost 4 bases and 14 bases, there was a span of 15 bases. The CDR3 spells CASSSPVGGKFF. Written as DNA, the CDR3 is TGTGCCAGCAGCTCCCCCGTCGGGGGCAAGTTCTTC.

The table lists this clonotype with a few counts. The chain couples TRBV2 to TRBJ2-1; D ambiguous. The CDR3 covers 13 residues. Germline values: CDR1 SNHLY, CDR2 FYNNEI. V dropped 3 bases and J dropped 1 base, with 4 bases sitting between them. Written as DNA, the CDR3 is TGTGCCAGCAGTGAGGGATCCTACAATGAGCAGTTCTTC. Its protein is CASSEGSYNEQFF. Filled out from reference TRBV2 and TRBJ2-1, the complete variable domain reads EPEVTQTPSHQVTQMGQEVILRCVPISNHLYFYWYRQILGQKVEFLVSFYNNEISEKSEIFDDQFSVERPDGSNFTLKIRSTKLEDSAMYFCASSEGSYNEQFFGPGTRLTVL.

This clonotype came up many times. This chain connects TRBV9 to TRBJ1-1; TRBD1 matches at 8 bases. Germline values: CDR1 SGDLS, CDR2 YYNGEE. This CDR3 is 14 amino acids long. The V and J ends lost 2 bases and 6 bases, in that order; junction bases with no gene match: 6. The DNA of the CDR3 is TGTGCCAGCAGCGTCCTGGACAGGGCTTCTGAAGCTTTCTTT. Translation: CASSVLDRASEAFF.

This clonotype appeared many times. The J gene is TRBJ2-5, the V gene TRBV11-2, with D unresolved. The CDR3 is 10 residues long. Germline V gene sequence: CDR1 SGHAT, CDR2 FQNNGV. Trimming removed 6 bases at V and 2 bases at J, with 1 base between. CDR3 coding DNA: TGTGCCAGCAGTCAAGAGACCCAGTACTTC. Translation: CASSQETQYF.

The rearrangement links TRBV10-3 to TRBJ1-2, with 7 bases that match TRBD1. Losses at the gene ends were 9 bases for V and 3 bases for J; bases not matched to a gene: 10. Germline V lookup: CDR1 ENHRY, CDR2 SYGVKD. The CDR3 runs to 14 residues. The CDR3 nucleotides are TGTGCCATTTTAAAGACAGGGCCGGACTATGGCTACACCTTC. This sequence encodes CAILKTGPDYGYTF.

This clonotype was picked up many times. The V and J genes are TRBV20-1 and TRBJ2-3; D remains unclear. The V gene's germline CDR1 is DFQATT and CDR2 SNEGSKA (reference sequence). The CDR3 sequence is 13 residues long. V lost 0 bases, J lost 1 base, and 5 bases lay in between. CDR3 DNA: TGCAGTGCTAGAGATCCCCGCACAGATACGCAGTATTTT. Residues: CSARDPRTDTQYF.

The chain combines TRBV28 with TRBJ2-7, with D tentatively TRBD1 (5 bases). This CDR3 has 16 residues. V shed 4 bases and J shed 2 bases, with 18 bases lying between them. The germline V gene has CDR1 MDHEN and CDR2 SYDVKM. Here the CDR3 DNA reads TGTGCCAGCAGTTCCCCCTTGGGCAGGGATACCTACGAGCAGTACTTC. Residues: CASSSPLGRDTYEQYF. The variable domain in full, completed from reference TRBV28 and TRBJ2-7, reads DVKVTQSSRYLVKRTGEKVFLECVQDMDHENMFWYRQDPGLGLRLIYFSYDVKMKEKGDIPEGYSVSREKKERFSLILESASTNQTSMYLCASSSPLGRDTYEQYFGPGTRLTVT.